The 27 T cell receptor beta chains reported below all come from one sample, sequenced in a study of OX40 agonist ivuxolimab in advanced cancers. TCRdb keeps only in-frame clones here, not all; method: immunoSEQ multiplex PCR. The sample lists tens of thousands of clones, approximately 78% occurring once. The material was CD4+ or CD8+ T cells sorted from blood, obtained in a trial of the OX40 agonist ivuxolimab. All receptors derive from an adult with an advanced solid tumor such as melanoma, head and neck, liver or kidney cancer.

This clone was counted once. This rearrangement joins TRBV28 to TRBJ2-3; D is unresolved. The CDR3 sequence is 12 residues long. Trimming shortened V by 2 bases and J by 7 bases, and 7 bases separated the two germline ends. From germline, CDR1 is MDHEN and CDR2 SYDVKM. CDR3: CASSLAKYTQYF. CDR3 in DNA: TGTGCCAGCAGTTTAGCCAAGTATACGCAGTATTTT.

The chain has TRBV6-6 and TRBJ1-2; 7 bases fit TRBD1. V shed 3 bases, J shed 7 bases, and the junction held 5 bases outside the gene matches. The length of the CDR3 is 13 residues. Germline CDR1 and CDR2: MNHNY and SVGAGI (reference sequence). The CDR3 reads CASSYWDSGGYTF. CDR3 nucleotide sequence: TGTGCCAGCAGTTATTGGGACAGCGGTGGCTACACCTTC.

The rearrangement joins TRBV7-2 to TRBJ2-3, with 7 nucleotides matching TRBD2. This CDR3 comprises 14 residues. Trimming cost V 4 bases and J 2 bases; bases outside gene matches: 3. Germline values: CDR1 SGHTA, CDR2 FQGNSA. This chain's CDR3 is CASSSRDYTDTQYF. CDR3 in DNA: TGTGCCAGCAGCTCCCGGGACTACACAGATACGCAGTATTTT.

This clone was picked up one time. V usage is TRBV13 and J usage is TRBJ2-1; D is uncertain. With 4 bases removed from V and 8 bases from J, the gap between germline ends came to 12 bases. The CDR3 is 13 residues long. In germline, CDR1 is PRHDT, CDR2 FYEKMQ (reference sequence). The CDR3 reads CASSSPLEYEQFF. The CDR3 DNA sequence: TGTGCCAGCAGCTCCCCCCTTGAGTATGAGCAGTTCTTC.

This chain connects TRBV7-8 to TRBJ1-4; D gene unclear. Germline V gene data show CDR1 as SGHVS and CDR2 as FQNEAQ. V was trimmed by 1 base and J by 5 bases, leaving 2 bases between them. The CDR3 runs 12 residues. The CDR3 DNA is TGTGCCAGCAGCTTAGGGAATGAAAAACTGTTTTTT. It is translated as CASSLGNEKLFF.

The chain links TRBV7-2 to TRBJ1-1, with unresolved D. V was pared by 0 bases and J by 4 bases, with 9 bases between. Germline assignment: CDR1 SGHTA and CDR2 FQGNSA. This CDR3 is 14 amino acids long. CDR3 loop: CASSLARQPTEAFF. CDR3 DNA: TGTGCCAGCAGCTTAGCAAGGCAGCCCACTGAAGCTTTCTTT. Full variable domain (rest looked up from reference TRBV7-2 and TRBJ1-1): GAGVSQSPSNKVTEKGKDVELRCDPISGHTALYWYRQSLGQGLEFLIYFQGNSAPDKSGLPSDRFSAERTGGSVSTLTIQRTQQEDSAVYLCASSLARQPTEAFFGQGTRLTVV.

This clone was observed a single time. The rearrangement uses TRBV5-6 and TRBJ2-2, with a tentative D call TRBD1 (5 bases). The V gene lost 4 bases and the J gene lost 2 bases, with 12 bases spanning the gap. Per germline, CDR1 SGHDT and CDR2 YYEEEE. This CDR3 comprises 15 residues. The CDR3 nucleotides are TGTGCCAGCAGCAAGACAGCTCCAAACACCGGGGAGCTGTTTTTT. Translating gives CASSKTAPNTGELFF.

CDR3 DNA sequence: TGTGCCAGCAGCGAGGGAGATGCCGGTGGGACTAGTGGGTACGAGCAGTACTTC. Translation gives CASSEGDAGGTSGYEQYF. The chain couples TRBV9 to TRBJ2-7; 8 bases are shared with TRBD2. Germline CDR1 reads SGDLS; CDR2 reads YYNGEE. V shed 3 bases, J shed 4 bases, and the junction held 18 bases outside the gene matches. The length of the CDR3 is 18 residues.

CDR3 loop: CASSATGFEAFF. The CDR3 coding sequence is TGTGCCAGCAGCGCTACAGGGTTTGAAGCTTTCTTT. This chain links TRBV7-3 with TRBJ1-1; weak D call: TRBD1 (6 bases). V lost 5 bases and J lost 7, with 11 bases in between. Germline V gene sequence: CDR1 SGHTA, CDR2 FQGTGA. The CDR3 is made up of 12 amino acids.

This chain joins TRBV28 and TRBJ2-5; D remains ambiguous. Trimming took 5 bases from V and 5 from J, leaving 9 bases between them. Germline CDR1 is MDHEN and CDR2 is SYDVKM. The CDR3 consists of 12 residues. In DNA, the CDR3 is TGTGCCAGCAGTCTGGCACTGGAGACCCAGTACTTC. Protein: CASSLALETQYF. Full variable domain (outside the CDR3, taken from reference TRBV28 and TRBJ2-5): DVKVTQSSRYLVKRTGEKVFLECVQDMDHENMFWYRQDPGLGLRLIYFSYDVKMKEKGDIPEGYSVSREKKERFSLILESASTNQTSMYLCASSLALETQYFGPGTRLLVL.

The chain carries TRBV19 and TRBJ1-5; possibly TRBD1 for D (5 bases). Germline values: CDR1 LNHDA, CDR2 SQIVND (reference sequence). Trimming left V 7 bases short and J 0 bases short, with 13 bases between. The CDR3 consists of 15 residues. In nucleotides, the CDR3 is TGTGCCAGTAAAGACAGATCATATAGCAATCAGCCCCAGCATTTT. As protein: CASKDRSYSNQPQHF.

V gene TRBV7-2 combines with J gene TRBJ1-1; D ambiguous. CDR3 length: 18 residues. Trimming removed 3 bases from V and 0 bases from J, with 20 bases in between. Looked up from germline, CDR1 is SGHTA and CDR2 is FQGNSA. Here the CDR3 DNA reads TGTGCCAGCAGCTTCGGACGGGCTCTGGGTCAAGTGAACACTGAAGCTTTCTTT. Encoded protein: CASSFGRALGQVNTEAFF.

The rearrangement joins TRBV18 to TRBJ2-7; no clear D. The V end was cut by 9 bases, the J end by 2 bases, with 17 bases between. This CDR3 region has 14 residues. The germline V gene encodes CDR1 KGHSH and CDR2 LQKENI. CDR3 DNA sequence: TGTGCCAGTTCCTATGACCCCTGGGCCTACGAGCAGTACTTC. Its translation is CASSYDPWAYEQYF. Full variable domain (rest looked up from reference TRBV18 and TRBJ2-7): NAGVMQNPRHLVRRRGQEARLRCSPMKGHSHVYWYRQLPEEGLKFMVYLQKENIIDESGMPKERFSAEFPKEGPSILRIQQVVRGDSAAYFCASSYDPWAYEQYFGPGTRLTVT.

This sequence joins TRBV5-1 and TRBJ2-3; D not certain. Trimming shortened V by 5 bases and J by 2 bases, and 12 bases separated the two germline ends. The CDR3 spans 14 residues. Germline assignment: CDR1 SGHRS and CDR2 YFSETQ. The CDR3 here is CASSEGPATDTQYF. In DNA form, the CDR3 reads TGCGCCAGCAGTGAAGGACCGGCCACAGATACGCAGTATTTT.

The chain joins TRBV7-3 to TRBJ2-1; a weak D match, TRBD2 (6 bases). Germline V gene data show CDR1 as SGHTA and CDR2 as FQGTGA. This CDR3 is built from 18 residues. V was pared by 1 base and J by 4 bases, with 20 bases between. In DNA, the CDR3 is TGTGCCAGCAGCTTAAATCCTCCTGGGCTCGGGGGATACAATGAGCAGTTCTTC. Residues: CASSLNPPGLGGYNEQFF.

This clone occurred once. This chain links TRBV5-1 with TRBJ1-3; D unresolved. Trimming removed 0 bases at V and 0 bases at J, with 16 bases between. CDR3 size: 18 residues. Germline CDR1 is SGHRS and CDR2 is YFSETQ. CDR3 nucleotide sequence: TGCGCCAGCAGCTTGGGTCCCCTGGCCCGGAGCTCTGGAAACACCATATATTTT. Its translation is CASSLGPLARSSGNTIYF.

The rearrangement joins TRBV7-9 to TRBJ2-5; D is unclear. Trimming shortened V by 1 base and J by 3 bases, and 3 bases separated the two germline ends. Germline loops: CDR1 SEHNR, CDR2 FQNEAQ (reference sequence). This CDR3 contains 12 residues. CDR3: CASSLVKETQYF. For the CDR3, the DNA is TGTGCCAGCAGCTTAGTGAAAGAGACCCAGTACTTC.

The V gene is TRBV28, the J gene TRBJ2-5; 15 bases are shared with TRBD2. This CDR3 has 17 residues. V was clipped by 5 bases and J by 4 bases; unmatched bases: 8. Germline values: CDR1 MDHEN, CDR2 SYDVKM. CDR3 nucleotides: TGTGCCAGCAGTGCTCCGGGACTAGCGGGAGGCGGAGAGACCCAGTACTTC. It codes for CASSAPGLAGGGETQYF.

The chain uses TRBV6-6 and TRBJ1-1, with a possible D match to TRBD1 (6 bases). V shed 6 bases and J shed 5 bases, with 13 bases lying between them. Germline lookup yields CDR1 MNHNY and CDR2 SVGAGI (reference sequence). CDR3 length: 13 residues. CDR3 in DNA: TGTGCCAGCAGCAGTTATACAGGGACTGAAGCTTTCTTT. Residues: CASSSYTGTEAFF.

The V call is TRBV27, the J call TRBJ2-7, with TRBD1 as a possible D gene (6 bases). The CDR3 covers 17 residues. In germline, CDR1 is MNHEY, CDR2 SMNVEV (reference sequence). V shed 7 bases and J shed 3 bases, with 25 bases lying between them. CDR3 sequence: CASKPGTNWQKDYEQYF. The CDR3 bases are TGTGCCAGCAAACCTGGGACAAACTGGCAAAAGGACTACGAGCAGTACTTC.

J is TRBJ2-2 and V is TRBV29-1, with 9 bases that match TRBD1. Germline CDR1 SQVTM, CDR2 ANQGSEA. Trimming took 1 base from V and 3 from J; bases not matched to a gene: 3. This CDR3 region has 15 residues. The CDR3 loop is CSVEGGQGYTGELFF. CDR3 DNA: TGCAGCGTTGAAGGGGGACAGGGATACACCGGGGAGCTGTTTTTT.

The CDR3 loop reads CASSSDSGNQPQHF. The CDR3, as DNA: TGTGCCAGCAGCTCGGACTCAGGCAATCAGCCCCAGCATTTT. The rearrangement links TRBV7-2 to TRBJ1-5; D gene uncertain. The V gene lost 4 bases and the J gene lost 2 bases, with 9 bases spanning the gap. The CDR3 spans 14 residues. Germline CDR1 is SGHTA and CDR2 is FQGNSA.

V usage is TRBV27 and J usage is TRBJ2-5, with 8 bases that match TRBD1. This CDR3 spans 15 amino acids. Germline V gene data show CDR1 as MNHEY and CDR2 as SMNVEV (reference sequence). With 4 bases clipped from V and 1 base from J, the junction kept 5 bases outside the gene matches. The CDR3 spells CASSSHTGGQETQYF. The DNA of the CDR3 is TGTGCCAGCAGTTCCCATACAGGGGGCCAAGAGACCCAGTACTTC.

This rearrangement joins TRBV29-1 to TRBJ2-1, with 8 bases identical to TRBD2. Germline lookup yields CDR1 SQVTM and CDR2 ANQGSEA. The CDR3 runs 14 residues. V was pared by 7 bases and J by 7 bases, with 12 bases of the junction left unmatched. The CDR3 region has the DNA TGCAGCGGGATTTGGTCGGGGGGGACGAATGAGCAGTTCTTC. This encodes CSGIWSGGTNEQFF.

The rearrangement uses TRBV7-2 and TRBJ2-1, with 9 bases fitting TRBD1. The V gene's germline CDR1 is SGHTA and CDR2 FQGNSA. Trimming cost V 3 bases and J 7 bases; bases outside gene matches: 4. This CDR3 spans 14 amino acids. The DNA of the CDR3 is TGTGCCAGCAGCTTCGGGACAGGGATTAATGAGCAGTTCTTC. It is translated as CASSFGTGINEQFF. Filled out from reference TRBV7-2 and TRBJ2-1, the complete variable domain reads GAGVSQSPSNKVTEKGKDVELRCDPISGHTALYWYRQSLGQGLEFLIYFQGNSAPDKSGLPSDRFSAERTGGSVSTLTIQRTQQEDSAVYLCASSFGTGINEQFFGPGTRLTVL.

The V and J genes are TRBV28 and TRBJ2-1; 7 bases map to TRBD2. CDR1 is MDHEN and CDR2 is SYDVKM in the germline V gene. V gave up 6 bases and J gave up 8 bases; unmatched junction bases: 10. The CDR3 totals 14 residues. The CDR3 DNA reads TGTGCCAGCAGAAGTTCGGGAGGCCCCCATGAGCAGTTCTTC. It yields the protein CASRSSGGPHEQFF.

V is TRBV4-1 and J is TRBJ2-3, with TRBD2 identical over 8 bases. The V segment lost 4 bases and the J segment 2 bases; nucleotides outside the gene matches: 8. From germline, CDR1 is MGHRA and CDR2 YSYEKL. The CDR3 is 16 residues long. Written as DNA, the CDR3 is TGCGCCAGCAGCCCCGGTGGCGGGAGGTTCACAGATACGCAGTATTTT. Protein sequence: CASSPGGGRFTDTQYF.